This note documents a single TCR beta chain sequence. Its antigen is currently unknown. Samples: about 28 days before transplant, then days 30, 100 and 180 after. The CDR3 totals 14 residues. Germline V gives CDR1 SNHLY, CDR2 FYNNEI. The junction had 3 bases not matched to a gene; V was cut back by 8 bases and J by 1 base. The entry originates in a study of T cell clonotyping in hematopoietic cell transplantation. Method: immunoSEQ multiplex PCR; TCRdb's copy keeps in-frame clones and lacks some. Here the sample spans around 4,300 clones, about 96% being singletons. Study results and limitations: After transplant, recipient diversity fell while pathologically expanded clonotypes grew through day 180. Without cell sorting, CD4 versus CD8 contributions remain unresolved.

The source of this sequence is a male patient aged 35-50 years who had an allogeneic stem cell transplant from a related donor, so the T cells may come from the graft donor. Some clones in this sample may be carry-over from other donors' samples. V and J are TRBV2 and TRBJ2-1; TRBD2 aligns across 9 bases. The material was PBMCs, obtained 100 days after allogeneic stem cell transplant. Here the CDR3 DNA reads TGTGCCAGCCAACTAGCGGGTTCCTACAATGAGCAGTTCTTC. This encodes CASQLAGSYNEQFF.